The text below deals with one T cell receptor beta chain. Germline V gene lookup returns CDR1 GTSNPN and CDR2 SVGIG (reference sequence). CDR3 size: 14 residues. V was pared by 4 bases and J by 5 bases, with 18 bases between. Clones were sequenced by immunoSEQ multiplex PCR, and TCRdb holds only the in-frame ones, with some missing. The sample gives fewer than 130,000 clones, 80% to 90% of which show up once; approximately 31% is in the top ten. This entry is derived from a study of blood T cell repertoires in COVID-19. The sequence was obtained from an elderly woman with acute or convalescent COVID-19. The material sequenced was peripheral blood. V is TRBV30 and J is TRBJ2-7, with D possibly being TRBD2 (5 bases). CDR3 nucleotide sequence: TGTGCCTGGACTCTCCTGTCGGGGATCAACGAGCAGTACTTC. This encodes CAWTLLSGINEQYF.